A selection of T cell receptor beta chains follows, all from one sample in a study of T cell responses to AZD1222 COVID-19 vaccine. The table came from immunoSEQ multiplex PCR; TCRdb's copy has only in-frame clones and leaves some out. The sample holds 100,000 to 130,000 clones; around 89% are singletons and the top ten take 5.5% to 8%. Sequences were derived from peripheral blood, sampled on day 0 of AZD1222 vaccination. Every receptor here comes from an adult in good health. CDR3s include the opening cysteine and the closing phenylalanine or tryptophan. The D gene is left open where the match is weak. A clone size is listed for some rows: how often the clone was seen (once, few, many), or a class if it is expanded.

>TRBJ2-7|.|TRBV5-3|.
CARSFLSCGHEQYF
TGTGCCAGAAGCTTCCTCTCATGTGGGCACGAGCAGTACTTC
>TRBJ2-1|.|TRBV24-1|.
CATSDFGEQFF
TGTGCCACCAGTGATTTTGGTGAGCAGTTCTTC
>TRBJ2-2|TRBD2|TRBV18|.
CASSPGLAGNTGELFF
TGTGCCAGCTCACCCGGACTAGCGGGAAACACCGGGGAGCTGTTTTTT
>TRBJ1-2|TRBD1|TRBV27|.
CASSLSGTGNYGYTF
TGTGCCAGCAGTTTATCGGGGACAGGAAACTATGGCTACACCTTC
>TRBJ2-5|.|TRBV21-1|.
CASSKASGTGQETQYF
TGTGCCAGCAGCAAAGCATCTGGGACAGGACAAGAGACCCAGTACTTC
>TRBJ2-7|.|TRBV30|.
CAWSVWKPDTYEQYF
TGTGCCTGGAGTGTATGGAAGCCGGACACCTACGAGCAGTACTTC
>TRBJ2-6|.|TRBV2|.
CAIDFTGANVLTF
TGTGCCATAGACTTTACTGGGGCCAACGTCCTGACTTTC
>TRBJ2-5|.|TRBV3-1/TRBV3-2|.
CASSQVDSQETQYF
TGTGCCAGCAGCCAAGTCGACAGCCAAGAGACCCAGTACTTC
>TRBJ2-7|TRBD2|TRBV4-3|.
CASSQASSGNYEQYF
TGCGCCAGCAGCCAGGCCTCAAGCGGGAACTACGAGCAGTACTTC
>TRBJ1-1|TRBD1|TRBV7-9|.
CASSPRQGMNTEAFF
TGTGCCAGCAGCCCCCGACAGGGGATGAACACTGAAGCTTTCTTT
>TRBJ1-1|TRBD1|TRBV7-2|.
CASSLGLTGYTEAFF
TGTGCCAGCAGCTTAGGGCTGACAGGGTACACTGAAGCTTTCTTT
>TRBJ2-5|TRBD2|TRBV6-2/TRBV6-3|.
CASSWPTSGRETQYF
TGTGCCAGCAGTTGGCCCACTAGCGGGAGGGAGACCCAGTACTTC
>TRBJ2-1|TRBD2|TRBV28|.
CASSHLAGVYNEQFF
TGTGCCAGCAGTCATCTAGCGGGAGTCTACAATGAGCAGTTCTTC
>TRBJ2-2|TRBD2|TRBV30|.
CAWSGGSGSAGELFF
TGTGCCTGGAGTGGGGGTAGCGGGAGCGCCGGGGAGCTGTTTTTT
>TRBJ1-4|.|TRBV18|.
CASSPVGEKLFF
TGTGCCAGCTCACCAGTGGGCGAAAAACTGTTTTTT
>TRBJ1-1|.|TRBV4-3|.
CASSQEPGAEAFF
TGCGCCAGCAGCCAAGAACCCGGGGCTGAAGCTTTCTTT
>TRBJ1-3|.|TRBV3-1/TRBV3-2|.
CASSQGSSGGNTIYF
TGTGCCAGCAGCCAGGGGAGTTCAGGCGGAAACACCATATATTTT
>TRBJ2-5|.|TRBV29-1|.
CSVVPGPETQYF
TGCAGCGTTGTTCCAGGGCCAGAGACCCAGTACTTC
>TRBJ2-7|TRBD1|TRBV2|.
CASTSDRGSEQYF
TGTGCCAGCACCTCGGACAGGGGTAGCGAGCAGTACTTC
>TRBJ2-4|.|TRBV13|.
CASSYGVLAKNIQYF
TGTGCCAGCAGCTATGGGGTACTAGCCAAAAACATTCAGTACTTC
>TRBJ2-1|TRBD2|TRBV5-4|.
CASRYGTSGKNEQFF
TGTGCCAGCAGATACGGGACTAGCGGGAAGAATGAGCAGTTCTTC
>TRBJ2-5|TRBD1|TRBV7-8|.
CASSSWDRVGESQYF
TGTGCCAGCAGCTCCTGGGACAGGGTGGGAGAGAGCCAGTACTTC
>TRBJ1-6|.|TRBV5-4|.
CASSPSDGYYNSPLHF
TGTGCCAGCAGCCCCTCCGACGGATACTATAATTCACCCCTCCACTTT
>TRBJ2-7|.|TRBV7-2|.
CASSIPGLPYEQYF
TGTGCCAGCAGCATACCCGGACTACCCTACGAGCAGTACTTC
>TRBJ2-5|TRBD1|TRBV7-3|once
CASSLDRAGGTQYF
TGTGCCAGCAGTTTAGACAGGGCCGGAGGGACCCAGTACTTC
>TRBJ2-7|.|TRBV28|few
CASKPRERGYEQYF
TGTGCCAGCAAGCCCAGGGAGAGGGGCTACGAGCAGTACTTC
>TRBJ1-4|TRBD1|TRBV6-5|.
CASRGGQVNEKLFF
TGTGCCAGCAGAGGGGGACAGGTGAATGAAAAACTGTTTTTT
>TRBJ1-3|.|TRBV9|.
CASSGSSGNTIYF
TGTGCCAGCAGCGGGAGCTCTGGAAACACCATATATTTT
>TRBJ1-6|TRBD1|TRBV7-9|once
CASRRTGTGGLSPLHF
TGTGCCAGCAGACGCACCGGGACAGGGGGACTTTCACCCCTCCACTTT
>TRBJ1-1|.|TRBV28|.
CASSLIGNTEAFF
TGTGCCAGCAGTTTAATAGGGAACACTGAAGCTTTCTTT
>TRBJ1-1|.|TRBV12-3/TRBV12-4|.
CASRVGVGEAFF
TGTGCCAGCAGAGTCGGTGTAGGTGAAGCTTTCTTT
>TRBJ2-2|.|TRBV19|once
CASTFTPGHHPVGELFF
TGTGCCAGTACCTTCACACCGGGACACCACCCTGTGGGGGAGCTGTTTTTT
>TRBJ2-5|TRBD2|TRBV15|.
CATSRDLAGVETQYF
TGTGCCACCAGCAGAGATCTAGCGGGAGTCGAGACCCAGTACTTC
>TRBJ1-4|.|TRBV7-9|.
CASSYGQRTNEKLFF
TGTGCCAGCAGCTATGGACAGAGAACTAATGAAAAACTGTTTTTT
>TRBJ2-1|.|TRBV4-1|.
CASSQPGPAYNEQFF
TGCGCCAGCAGCCAACCGGGACCCGCCTACAATGAGCAGTTCTTC
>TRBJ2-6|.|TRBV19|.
CASSIGGGNSGANVLTF
TGTGCCAGTAGTATAGGAGGGGGGAATTCTGGGGCCAACGTCCTGACTTTC
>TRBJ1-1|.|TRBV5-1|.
CASSLEGRNTEAFF
TGCGCCAGCAGCTTGGAGGGCAGAAACACTGAAGCTTTCTTT
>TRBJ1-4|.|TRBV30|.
CAWSYGIGAKLFF
TGTGCCTGGAGTTATGGTATAGGGGCGAAACTGTTTTTT
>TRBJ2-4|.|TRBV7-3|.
CASSLNVGLRNIQYF
TGTGCCAGCAGCCTTAACGTCGGACTTCGAAACATTCAGTACTTC
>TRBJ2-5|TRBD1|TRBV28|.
CASSGPGQGMYRQETQYF
TGTGCCAGCAGTGGACCGGGACAGGGGATGTACCGGCAAGAGACCCAGTACTTC
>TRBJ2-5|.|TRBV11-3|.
CASSLGGAGGLGAQYF
TGTGCCAGCAGCTTAGGTGGGGCAGGCGGACTGGGGGCCCAGTACTTC
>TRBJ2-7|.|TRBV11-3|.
CASSFGSGGGQGPYEQYF
TGTGCCAGCAGCTTCGGTTCTGGCGGGGGACAAGGCCCCTACGAGCAGTACTTC
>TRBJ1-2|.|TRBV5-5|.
CASSLRQVDYGYTF
TGTGCCAGCAGCCTAAGACAGGTCGACTATGGCTACACCTTC
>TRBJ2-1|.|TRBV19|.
CASSIPNEQFF
TGTGCCAGTAGTATCCCCAATGAGCAGTTCTTC
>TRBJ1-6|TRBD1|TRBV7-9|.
CASGQGTGFFSYNSPLHF
TGTGCCAGCGGGCAAGGGACAGGCTTTTTCTCCTATAATTCACCCCTCCACTTT